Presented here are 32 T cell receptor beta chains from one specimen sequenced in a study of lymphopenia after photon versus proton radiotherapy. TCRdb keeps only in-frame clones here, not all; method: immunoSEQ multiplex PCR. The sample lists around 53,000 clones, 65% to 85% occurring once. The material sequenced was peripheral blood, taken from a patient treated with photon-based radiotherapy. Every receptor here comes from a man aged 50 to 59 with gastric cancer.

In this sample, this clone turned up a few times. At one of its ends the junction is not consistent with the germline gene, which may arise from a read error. DNA of the CDR3: TGCAGTGCTAGCACCGGGATGCTACTCTCCTTC. Amino acid sequence: CSASTGMLLSF. The rearrangement uses TRBV20-1 and TRBJ2-7; D possibly corresponds to TRBD2 (5 bases). The CDR3 contains 11 residues. The germline gives CDR1 DFQATT, CDR2 SNEGSKA (reference sequence).

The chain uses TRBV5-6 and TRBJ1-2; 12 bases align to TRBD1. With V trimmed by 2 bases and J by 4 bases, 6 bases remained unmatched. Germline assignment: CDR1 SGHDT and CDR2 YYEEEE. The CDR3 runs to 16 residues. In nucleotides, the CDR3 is TGTGCCAGCAGCTTAGCCGGGACAGGGGGCCCCTATGGCTACACCTTC. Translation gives CASSLAGTGGPYGYTF.

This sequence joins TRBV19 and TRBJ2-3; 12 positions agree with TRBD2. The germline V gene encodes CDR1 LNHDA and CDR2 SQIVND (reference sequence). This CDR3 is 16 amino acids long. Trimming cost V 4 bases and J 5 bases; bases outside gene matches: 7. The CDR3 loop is CASSTRLAGVQDTQYF. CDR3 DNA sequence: TGTGCCAGTAGTACACGACTAGCGGGAGTTCAAGATACGCAGTATTTT.

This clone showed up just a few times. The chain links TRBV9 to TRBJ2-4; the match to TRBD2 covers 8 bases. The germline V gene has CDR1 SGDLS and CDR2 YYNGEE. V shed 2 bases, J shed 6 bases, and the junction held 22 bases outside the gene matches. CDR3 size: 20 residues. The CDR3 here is CASSVGPPTGGYPIGNIQYF. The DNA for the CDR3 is TGTGCCAGCAGCGTTGGCCCCCCCACGGGAGGGTACCCCATCGGAAACATTCAGTACTTC.

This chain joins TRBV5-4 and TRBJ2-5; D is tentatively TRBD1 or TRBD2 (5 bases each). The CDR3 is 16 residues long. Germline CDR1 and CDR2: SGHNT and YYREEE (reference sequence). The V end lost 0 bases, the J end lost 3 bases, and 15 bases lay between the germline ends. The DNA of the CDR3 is TGTGCCAGCAGCTTGGCGCGGAGAGAGGGGAAAGAGACCCAGTACTTC. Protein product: CASSLARREGKETQYF.

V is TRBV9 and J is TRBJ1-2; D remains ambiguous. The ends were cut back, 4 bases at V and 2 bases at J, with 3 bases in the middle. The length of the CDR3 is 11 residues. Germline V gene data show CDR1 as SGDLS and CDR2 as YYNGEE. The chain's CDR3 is CASSQNYGYTF. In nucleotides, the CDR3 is TGTGCCAGCAGCCAGAACTATGGCTACACCTTC.

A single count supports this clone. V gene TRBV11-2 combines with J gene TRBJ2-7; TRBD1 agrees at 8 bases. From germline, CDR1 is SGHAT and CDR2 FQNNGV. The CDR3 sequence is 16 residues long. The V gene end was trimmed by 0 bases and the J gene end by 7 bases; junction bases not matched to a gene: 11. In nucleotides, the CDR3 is TGTGCCAGCAGCTTAGATTCCCAGGGGGCGTCAGGAGAGCAGTACTTC. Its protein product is CASSLDSQGASGEQYF.

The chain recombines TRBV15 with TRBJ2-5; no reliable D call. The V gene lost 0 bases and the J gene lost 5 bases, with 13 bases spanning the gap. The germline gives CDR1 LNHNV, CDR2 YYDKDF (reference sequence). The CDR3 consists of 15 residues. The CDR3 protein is CATSRDGNSLETQYF. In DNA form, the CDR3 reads TGTGCCACCAGCAGAGATGGAAACTCCCTGGAGACCCAGTACTTC.

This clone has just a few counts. CDR3 coding DNA: TGCAGCGCCGCGCGAACCACCGCCTACGAGCAGTACTTC. Protein: CSAARTTAYEQYF. J is TRBJ2-7 and V is TRBV29-1, with no clear D. The CDR3 has 13 residues. Germline CDR1 reads SQVTM; CDR2 reads ANQGSEA. Trimming cost V 7 bases and J 2 bases, with 15 bases left between them.

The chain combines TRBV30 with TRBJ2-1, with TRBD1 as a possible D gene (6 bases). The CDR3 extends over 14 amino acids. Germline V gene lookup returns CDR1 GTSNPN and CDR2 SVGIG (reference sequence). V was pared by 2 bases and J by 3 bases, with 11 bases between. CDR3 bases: TGTGCCTGGAGTTCCGGACAGCACTACAATGAGCAGTTCTTC. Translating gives CAWSSGQHYNEQFF.

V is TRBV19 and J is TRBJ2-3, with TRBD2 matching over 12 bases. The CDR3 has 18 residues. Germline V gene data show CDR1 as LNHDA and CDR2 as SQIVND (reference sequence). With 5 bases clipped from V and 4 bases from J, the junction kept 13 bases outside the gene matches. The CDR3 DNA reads TGTGCCAGTAGTTTGAGTGAGTGGACTAGCGGGACCGCAGATACGCAGTATTTT. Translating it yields CASSLSEWTSGTADTQYF.

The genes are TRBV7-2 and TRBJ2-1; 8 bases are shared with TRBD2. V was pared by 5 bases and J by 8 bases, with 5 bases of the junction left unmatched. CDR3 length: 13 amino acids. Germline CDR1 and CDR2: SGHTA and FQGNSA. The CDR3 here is CASSRPGGDEQFF. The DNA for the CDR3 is TGTGCCAGCAGCCGCCCGGGGGGGGATGAGCAGTTCTTC. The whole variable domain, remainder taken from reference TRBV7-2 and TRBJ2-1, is GAGVSQSPSNKVTEKGKDVELRCDPISGHTALYWYRQSLGQGLEFLIYFQGNSAPDKSGLPSDRFSAERTGGSVSTLTIQRTQQEDSAVYLCASSRPGGDEQFFGPGTRLTVL.

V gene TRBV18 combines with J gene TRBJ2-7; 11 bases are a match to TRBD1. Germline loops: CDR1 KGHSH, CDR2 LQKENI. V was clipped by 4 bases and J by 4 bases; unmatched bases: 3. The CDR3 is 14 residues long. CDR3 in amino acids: CASSLDRGRYEQYF. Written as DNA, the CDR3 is TGTGCCAGCTCACTGGACAGGGGGCGGTACGAGCAGTACTTC.

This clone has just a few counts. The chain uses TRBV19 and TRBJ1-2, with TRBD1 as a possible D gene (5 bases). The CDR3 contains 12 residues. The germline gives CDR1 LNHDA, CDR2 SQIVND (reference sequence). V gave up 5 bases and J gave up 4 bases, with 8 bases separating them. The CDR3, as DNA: TGTGCCAGTAGTCCGGGGCGCTATGGCTACACCTTC. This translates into CASSPGRYGYTF.

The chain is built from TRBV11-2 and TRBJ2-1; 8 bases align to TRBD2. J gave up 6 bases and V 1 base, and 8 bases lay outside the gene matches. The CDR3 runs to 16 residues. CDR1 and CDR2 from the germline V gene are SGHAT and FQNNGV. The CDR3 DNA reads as TGTGCCAGCAGCTTAGCAGGGACTAGAATTGTCAATGAGCAGTTCTTC. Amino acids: CASSLAGTRIVNEQFF. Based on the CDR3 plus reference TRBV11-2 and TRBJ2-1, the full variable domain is EAGVAQSPRYKIIEKRQSVAFWCNPISGHATLYWYQQILGQGPKLLIQFQNNGVVDDSQLPKDRFSAERLKGVDSTLKIQPAKLEDSAVYLCASSLAGTRIVNEQFFGPGTRLTVL.

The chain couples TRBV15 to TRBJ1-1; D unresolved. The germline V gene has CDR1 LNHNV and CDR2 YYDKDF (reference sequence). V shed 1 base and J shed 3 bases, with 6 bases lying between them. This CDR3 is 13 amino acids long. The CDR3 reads CATSRGGDTEAFF. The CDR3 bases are TGTGCCACCAGCAGAGGGGGAGACACTGAAGCTTTCTTT.

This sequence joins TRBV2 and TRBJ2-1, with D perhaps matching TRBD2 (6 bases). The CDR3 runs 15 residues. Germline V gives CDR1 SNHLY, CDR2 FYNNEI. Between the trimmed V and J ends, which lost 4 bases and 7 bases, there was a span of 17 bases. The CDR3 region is CASSAPGGSWNEQFF. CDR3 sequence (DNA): TGTGCCAGCAGTGCCCCAGGAGGGTCTTGGAATGAGCAGTTCTTC.

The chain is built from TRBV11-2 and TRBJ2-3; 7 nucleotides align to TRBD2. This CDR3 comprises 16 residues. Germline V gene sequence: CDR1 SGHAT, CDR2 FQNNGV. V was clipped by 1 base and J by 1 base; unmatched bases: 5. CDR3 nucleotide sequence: TGTGCCAGCAGCTTAGGAGGGCTAGCGGGCACAGATACGCAGTATTTT. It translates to CASSLGGLAGTDTQYF.

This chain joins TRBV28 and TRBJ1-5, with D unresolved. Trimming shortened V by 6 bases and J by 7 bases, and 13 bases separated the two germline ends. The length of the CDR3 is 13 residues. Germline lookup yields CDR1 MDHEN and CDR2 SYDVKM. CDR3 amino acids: CASRRGREQPQHF. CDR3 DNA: TGTGCCAGCAGACGGGGAAGGGAGCAGCCCCAGCATTTT.

DNA of the CDR3: TGTGCCAGCAGGACCACCATGAACACTGAAGCTTTCTTT. Its translation is CASRTTMNTEAFF. The genes are TRBV28 and TRBJ1-1; D is unresolved. V dropped 6 bases and J dropped 0 bases, with 8 bases sitting between them. This CDR3 contains 13 residues. The germline gives CDR1 MDHEN, CDR2 SYDVKM.

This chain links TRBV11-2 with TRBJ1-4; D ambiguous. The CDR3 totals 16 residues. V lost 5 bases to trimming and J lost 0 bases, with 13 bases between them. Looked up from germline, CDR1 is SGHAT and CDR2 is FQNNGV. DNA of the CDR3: TGTGCCAGCAGCCCAAATAATTACCCAACTAATGAAAAACTGTTTTTT. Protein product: CASSPNNYPTNEKLFF.

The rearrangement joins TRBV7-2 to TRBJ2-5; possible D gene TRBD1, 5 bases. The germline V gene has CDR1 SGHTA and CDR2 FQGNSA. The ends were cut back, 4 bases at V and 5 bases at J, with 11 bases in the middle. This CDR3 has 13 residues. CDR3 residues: CASSSRGLETQYF. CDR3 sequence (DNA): TGTGCCAGCAGCTCAAGGGGTTTGGAGACCCAGTACTTC.

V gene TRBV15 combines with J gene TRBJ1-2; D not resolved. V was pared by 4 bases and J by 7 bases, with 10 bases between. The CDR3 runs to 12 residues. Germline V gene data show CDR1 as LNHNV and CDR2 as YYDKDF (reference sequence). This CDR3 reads CATSTASGGYTF. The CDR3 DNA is TGTGCCACCAGCACTGCCTCTGGTGGCTACACCTTC.

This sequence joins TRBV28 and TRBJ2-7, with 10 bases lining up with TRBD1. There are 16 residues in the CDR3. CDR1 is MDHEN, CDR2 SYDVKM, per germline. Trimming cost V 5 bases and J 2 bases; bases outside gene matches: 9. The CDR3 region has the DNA TGTGCCAGCAGTGGACAGGGGGGGACCCACCCCTACGAGCAGTACTTC. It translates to CASSGQGGTHPYEQYF.

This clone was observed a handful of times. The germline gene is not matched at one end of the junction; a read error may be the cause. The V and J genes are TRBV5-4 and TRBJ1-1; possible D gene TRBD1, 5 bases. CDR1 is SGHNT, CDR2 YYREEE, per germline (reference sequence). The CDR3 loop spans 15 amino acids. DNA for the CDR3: TGCGCCAGCAGCCAAGGCGGGGACGTAGGCACTGAAGCTTTCTTT. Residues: CASSQGGDVGTEAFF. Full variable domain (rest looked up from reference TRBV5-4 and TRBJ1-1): ETGVTQSPTHLIKTRGQQVTLRCSSQSGHNTVSWYQQALGQGPQFIFQYYREEENGRGNFPPRFSGLQFPNYSSELNVNALELDDSALYLCASSQGGDVGTEAFFGQGTRLTVV.

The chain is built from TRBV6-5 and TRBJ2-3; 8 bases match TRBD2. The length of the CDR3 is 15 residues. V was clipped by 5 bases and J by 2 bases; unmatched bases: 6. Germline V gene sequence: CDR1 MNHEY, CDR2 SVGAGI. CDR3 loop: CASSTRTSPTDTQYF. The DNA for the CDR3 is TGTGCCAGCAGTACCCGGACTAGCCCCACAGATACGCAGTATTTT.

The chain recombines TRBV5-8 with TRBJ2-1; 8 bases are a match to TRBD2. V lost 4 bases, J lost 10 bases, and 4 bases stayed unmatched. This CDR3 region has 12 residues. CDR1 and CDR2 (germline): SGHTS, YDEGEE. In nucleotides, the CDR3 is TGTGCCAGCAGCCTTAGCGGGACGGAGCAGTTCTTC. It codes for CASSLSGTEQFF.

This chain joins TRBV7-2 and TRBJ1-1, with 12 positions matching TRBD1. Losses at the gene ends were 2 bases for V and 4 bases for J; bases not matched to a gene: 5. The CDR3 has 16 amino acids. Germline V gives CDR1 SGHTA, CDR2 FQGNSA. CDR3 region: CASSLMGQGASTEAFF. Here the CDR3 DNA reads TGTGCCAGCAGCTTAATGGGACAGGGGGCCAGCACTGAAGCTTTCTTT.

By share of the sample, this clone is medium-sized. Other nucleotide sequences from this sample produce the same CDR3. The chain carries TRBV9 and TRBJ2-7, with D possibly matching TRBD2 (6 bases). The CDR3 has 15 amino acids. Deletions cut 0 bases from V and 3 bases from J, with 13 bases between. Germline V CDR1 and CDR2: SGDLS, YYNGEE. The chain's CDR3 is CASSVASGPLYEQYF. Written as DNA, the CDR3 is TGTGCCAGCAGCGTAGCAAGCGGGCCCCTCTACGAGCAGTACTTC. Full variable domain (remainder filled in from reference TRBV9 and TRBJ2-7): DSGVTQTPKHLITATGQRVTLRCSPRSGDLSVYWYQQSLDQGLQFLIQYYNGEERAKGNILERFSAQQFPDLHSELNLSSLELGDSALYFCASSVASGPLYEQYFGPGTRLTVT.

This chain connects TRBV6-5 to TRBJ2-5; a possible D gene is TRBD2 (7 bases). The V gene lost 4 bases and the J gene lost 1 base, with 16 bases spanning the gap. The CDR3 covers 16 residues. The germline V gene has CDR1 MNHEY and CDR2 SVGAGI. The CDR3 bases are TGTGCCAGCAGTTCCTCGGAGGGGGGGACCCAAGAGACCCAGTACTTC. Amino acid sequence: CASSSSEGGTQETQYF.

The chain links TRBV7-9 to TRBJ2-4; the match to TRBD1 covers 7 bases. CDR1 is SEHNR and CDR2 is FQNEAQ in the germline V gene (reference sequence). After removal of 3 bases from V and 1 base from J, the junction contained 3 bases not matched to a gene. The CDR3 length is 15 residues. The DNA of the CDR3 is TGTGCCAGCAGCTTCCAGGGGGAGGCCAAAAACATTCAGTACTTC. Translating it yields CASSFQGEAKNIQYF.

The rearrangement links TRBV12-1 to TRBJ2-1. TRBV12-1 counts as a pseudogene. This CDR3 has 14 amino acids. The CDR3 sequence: CASSPVDHNNEQFF. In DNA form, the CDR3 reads TGTGCCAGCAGCCCCGTCGACCACAACAATGAGCAGTTCTTC.